This T cell receptor (beta chain) was identified in a study of blood T cell repertoires in COVID-19. Study overall: Sources were T cells, B-cell-depleted T cells, or PBMCs; the material itself was cDNA or gDNA.

Using immunoSEQ multiplex PCR, the repertoire was profiled, and TCRdb retains in-frame clones only, with some absent. The table records some 190,000 clones, around 85% of them present only once. Trimming cost V 2 bases and J 2 bases; bases outside gene matches: 6. The CDR3 runs to 15 residues. CDR1 and CDR2 (germline): SGHTA, FQGNSA. The origin of this receptor is a man in his thirties or forties with acute or convalescent COVID-19. V is TRBV7-2 and J is TRBJ2-7; the match to TRBD2 covers 7 bases. The sequencing input was peripheral blood. CDR3 nucleotides: TGTGCCAGCAGCTTAAGTAGTGGGGGGGCCTACGAGCAGTACTTC. Translated, it gives CASSLSSGGAYEQYF.